A selection of T cell receptor beta chains follows, all from one sample in a study of neurological immune-mediated disorders. TCRdb used MiXCR to reprocess the 5' RACE reads, holding one entry per CDR3 protein. Here the sample spans about 88,000 distinct CDR3 sequences, 3% to 4.5% being singletons. Sequencing was done on a sample of PBMCs. The receptors derive from a woman between 18 and 30 years old with multiple sclerosis. Each CDR3 is given with its conserved first and last residue. The D gene is left open where the match is weak. Where a row states a size, it is once, few, many or the class of an expanded clone; other rows omit it.

V gene: TRBV20-1
J gene: TRBJ1-5
D gene: NA
clone size: NA
CDR3 DNA: TGCAGTGCTAATTCGGACAGAGTCAATCAGCCCCAGCATTTT
CDR3 protein: CSANSDRVNQPQHF

V gene: TRBV6-1
J gene: TRBJ1-1
D gene: NA
clone size: few
CDR3 DNA: TGTGCCAGCAGAGGCAGAAAGTTACGGAACACTGAAGCTTTCTTT
CDR3 protein: CASRGRKLRNTEAFF

V gene: TRBV5-1
J gene: TRBJ1-3
D gene: NA
clone size: NA
CDR3 DNA: TGCGCCAGCAGCACTGACAGCTCTGGAAACACCATATATTTT
CDR3 protein: CASSTDSSGNTIYF

V gene: TRBV6-5
J gene: TRBJ2-3
D gene: TRBD2
clone size: NA
CDR3 DNA: TGTGCCAGCAGTTTAGACGGGGGGGCCGGAGCAGATACGCAGTATTTT
CDR3 protein: CASSLDGGAGADTQYF

V gene: TRBV18
J gene: TRBJ2-1
D gene: NA
clone size: few
CDR3 DNA: TGTGCCAGCTCACCCGTTCAGGCCTACAATGAGCAGTTCTTC
CDR3 protein: CASSPVQAYNEQFF

V gene: TRBV7-6
J gene: TRBJ2-6
D gene: NA
clone size: many
CDR3 DNA: TGTGCCAGCAGCTTAGTCTCCGGGTGGCTGACGTCTGGGGCCAACGTCCTGACTTTC
CDR3 protein: CASSLVSGWLTSGANVLTF

V gene: TRBV5-5
J gene: TRBJ2-6
D gene: TRBD1
clone size: many
CDR3 DNA: TGTGCCAGCAGCCCTACAGGGGCTGGGGCCAACGTCCTGACTTTC
CDR3 protein: CASSPTGAGANVLTF

V gene: TRBV12-3/TRBV12-4
J gene: TRBJ1-2
D gene: NA
clone size: many
CDR3 DNA: TGTGCCAGCAGTTTACGGACTTCGGGGGGCTACACCTTC
CDR3 protein: CASSLRTSGGYTF

V gene: TRBV20-1
J gene: TRBJ2-7
D gene: NA
clone size: many
CDR3 DNA: TGCAGTGTTGGGGACCAAAGCCCCTCCGAGCAGTACTTC
CDR3 protein: CSVGDQSPSEQYF

V gene: TRBV5-1
J gene: TRBJ2-7
D gene: NA
clone size: many
CDR3 DNA: TGCGCCAGCAGCTTGGAGGTTCGGGGAGGAGTGAACGAGCAGTACTTC
CDR3 protein: CASSLEVRGGVNEQYF

V gene: TRBV29-1
J gene: TRBJ2-7
D gene: NA
clone size: many
CDR3 DNA: TGCAGCGCCGTTCTAACGGACCGGGGTAACGAGCAGTACTTC
CDR3 protein: CSAVLTDRGNEQYF

V gene: TRBV6-2/TRBV6-3
J gene: TRBJ2-1
D gene: TRBD1
clone size: few
CDR3 DNA: TGTGCCAGCGCGGACAGGGTGGTTAATGAGCAGTTCTTC
CDR3 protein: CASADRVVNEQFF

V gene: TRBV6-2/TRBV6-3
J gene: TRBJ2-7
D gene: NA
clone size: many
CDR3 DNA: TGTGCCCCGGGGCGCCACGAGCAGTACTTC
CDR3 protein: CAPGRHEQYF

V gene: TRBV18
J gene: TRBJ2-1
D gene: NA
clone size: many
CDR3 DNA: TGTGCCAGCTCACCACCAGCACTAGCAACTCACAATGAGCAGTTCTTC
CDR3 protein: CASSPPALATHNEQFF

V gene: TRBV29-1
J gene: TRBJ2-7
D gene: NA
clone size: many
CDR3 DNA: TGCAGCGTTCGCTACGACAGCTACGAGCAGTACTTC
CDR3 protein: CSVRYDSYEQYF

V gene: TRBV3-1
J gene: TRBJ2-3
D gene: NA
clone size: many
CDR3 DNA: TGTGCCAGCAGTACCGTAGACGGCGCAGATACGCAGTATTTT
CDR3 protein: CASSTVDGADTQYF

V gene: TRBV5-1
J gene: TRBJ2-1
D gene: NA
clone size: many
CDR3 DNA: TGCGCCAGCAGCTTAAATTTCGGTTTTTCCTACAATGAGCAGTTCTTC
CDR3 protein: CASSLNFGFSYNEQFF

V gene: TRBV20-1
J gene: TRBJ1-2
D gene: TRBD1
clone size: many
CDR3 DNA: TGCAGTGCAAACACTTACAGGGGATGCACCTTC
CDR3 protein: CSANTYRGCTF

V gene: TRBV29-1
J gene: TRBJ2-2
D gene: TRBD2
clone size: many
CDR3 DNA: TGCAGCGTTATGACTAGCGGGACGAACACCGGGGAGCTGTTTTTT
CDR3 protein: CSVMTSGTNTGELFF

V gene: TRBV2
J gene: TRBJ2-7
D gene: NA
clone size: many
CDR3 DNA: TGTGCCAGCAGCAAAACAACGAGCTCCTACGAGCAGTACTTC
CDR3 protein: CASSKTTSSYEQYF

V gene: TRBV3-1
J gene: TRBJ2-1
D gene: NA
clone size: many
CDR3 DNA: TGTGCCAGCAGCCAAGTCGGACTGGATGACAATGAGCAGTTCTTC
CDR3 protein: CASSQVGLDDNEQFF

V gene: TRBV4-3
J gene: TRBJ2-7
D gene: NA
clone size: many
CDR3 DNA: TGCGCCAGCAGCCGATCTTGGACTGACGAGCAGTACTTC
CDR3 protein: CASSRSWTDEQYF

V gene: TRBV7-8
J gene: TRBJ1-2
D gene: NA
clone size: many
CDR3 DNA: TGTGCCAGCAGCGACGCGGGACCAGGGGATGGCTACACCTTC
CDR3 protein: CASSDAGPGDGYTF

V gene: TRBV20-1
J gene: TRBJ1-2
D gene: NA
clone size: many
CDR3 DNA: TGCAGTGCTACCGACAGAGCTAACTATGGCTACACCTTC
CDR3 protein: CSATDRANYGYTF

V gene: TRBV20-1
J gene: TRBJ1-5
D gene: NA
clone size: many
CDR3 DNA: TGCAGTGCTAGGGAGGTGGGGGGCTATCAGCCCCAGCATTTT
CDR3 protein: CSAREVGGYQPQHF

V gene: TRBV5-1
J gene: TRBJ2-1
D gene: NA
clone size: many
CDR3 DNA: TGCGCCAGCAGCTTGGGACTAGAAGGCGATGAGCAGTTCTTC
CDR3 protein: CASSLGLEGDEQFF

V gene: TRBV4-1
J gene: TRBJ1-1
D gene: NA
clone size: many
CDR3 DNA: TGCGCCAGCAGCCAAGATGGATATGAAGCTTTCTTT
CDR3 protein: CASSQDGYEAFF

V gene: TRBV20-1
J gene: TRBJ2-3
D gene: TRBD2
clone size: many
CDR3 DNA: TGCAGTGCTAGTCTAGCGGGGGGCAGCTCAGATACGCAGTATTTT
CDR3 protein: CSASLAGGSSDTQYF

V gene: TRBV7-8
J gene: TRBJ2-1
D gene: TRBD2
clone size: many
CDR3 DNA: TGTGCCAGCAGCTCCCGACTAGCGGGGGTGATCAATGAGCAGTTCTTC
CDR3 protein: CASSSRLAGVINEQFF